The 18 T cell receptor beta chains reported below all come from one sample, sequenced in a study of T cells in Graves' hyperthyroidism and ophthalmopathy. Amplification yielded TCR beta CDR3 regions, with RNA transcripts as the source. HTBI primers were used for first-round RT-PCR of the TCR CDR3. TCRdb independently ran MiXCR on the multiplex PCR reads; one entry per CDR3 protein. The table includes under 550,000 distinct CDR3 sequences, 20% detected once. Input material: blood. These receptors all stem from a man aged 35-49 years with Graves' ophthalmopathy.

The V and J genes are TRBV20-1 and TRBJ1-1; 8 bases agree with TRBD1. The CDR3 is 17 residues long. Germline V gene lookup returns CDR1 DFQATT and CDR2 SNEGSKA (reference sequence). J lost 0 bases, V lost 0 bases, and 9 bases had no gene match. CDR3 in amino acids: CSARDHRTGTLNTEAFF. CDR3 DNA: TGCAGTGCTAGAGATCATCGGACAGGGACACTGAACACTGAAGCTTTCTTT.

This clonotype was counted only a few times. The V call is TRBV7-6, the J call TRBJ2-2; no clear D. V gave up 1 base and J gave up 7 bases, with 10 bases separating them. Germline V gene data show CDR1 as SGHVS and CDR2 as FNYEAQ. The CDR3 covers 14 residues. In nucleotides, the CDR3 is TGTGCCAGCAGCTTAGATTCGGTCCTCGGGGAGCTGTTTTTT. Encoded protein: CASSLDSVLGELFF.

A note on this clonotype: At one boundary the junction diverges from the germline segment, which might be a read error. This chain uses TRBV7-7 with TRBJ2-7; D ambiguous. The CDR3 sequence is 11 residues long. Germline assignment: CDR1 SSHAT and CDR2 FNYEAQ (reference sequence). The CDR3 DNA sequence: TGTGCTAGCAGCTTCAAGTACGAGCAGTACTTC. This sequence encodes CASSFKYEQYF.

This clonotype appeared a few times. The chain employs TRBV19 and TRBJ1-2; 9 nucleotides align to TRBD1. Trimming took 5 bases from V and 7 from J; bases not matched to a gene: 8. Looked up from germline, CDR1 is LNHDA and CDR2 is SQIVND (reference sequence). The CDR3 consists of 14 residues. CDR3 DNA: TGTGCCAGTAGTCCCGGACAGGGGTTCGTTGGCTACACCTTC. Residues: CASSPGQGFVGYTF.

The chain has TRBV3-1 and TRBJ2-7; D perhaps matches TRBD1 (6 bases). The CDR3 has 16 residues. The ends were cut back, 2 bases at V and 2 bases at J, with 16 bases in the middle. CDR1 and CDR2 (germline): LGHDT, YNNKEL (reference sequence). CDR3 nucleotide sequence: TGTGCCAGCAGCCAACCCCGACAGGTACCTACCTACGAGCAGTACTTC. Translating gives CASSQPRQVPTYEQYF.

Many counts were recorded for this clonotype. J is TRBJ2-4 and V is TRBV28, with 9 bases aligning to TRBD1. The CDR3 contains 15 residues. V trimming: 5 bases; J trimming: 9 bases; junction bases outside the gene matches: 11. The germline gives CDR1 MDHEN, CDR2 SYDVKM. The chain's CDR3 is CASSPGGQGGSIQYF. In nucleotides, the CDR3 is TGTGCCAGCAGTCCGGGGGGACAGGGTGGTAGCATTCAGTACTTC. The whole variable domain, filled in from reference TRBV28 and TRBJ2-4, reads DVKVTQSSRYLVKRTGEKVFLECVQDMDHENMFWYRQDPGLGLRLIYFSYDVKMKEKGDIPEGYSVSREKKERFSLILESASTNQTSMYLCASSPGGQGGSIQYFGAGTRLSVL.

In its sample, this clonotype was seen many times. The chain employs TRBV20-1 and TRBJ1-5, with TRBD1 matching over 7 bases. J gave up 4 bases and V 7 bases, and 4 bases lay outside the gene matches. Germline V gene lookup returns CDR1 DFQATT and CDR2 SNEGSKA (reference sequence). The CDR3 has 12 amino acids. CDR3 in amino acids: CSVPGQNQPQHF. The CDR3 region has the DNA TGCAGTGTTCCGGGACAGAATCAGCCCCAGCATTTT.

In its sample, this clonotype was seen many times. CDR3 DNA: TGTGCCAGCAGTTGGGTCCAGACAGCCTCCTACGAGCAGTACTTC. Protein product: CASSWVQTASYEQYF. This chain links TRBV28 with TRBJ2-7, with a possible D match to TRBD1 (5 bases). The CDR3 spans 15 residues. V was cut by 4 bases and J by 0 bases, with 13 bases left in between. The germline gives CDR1 MDHEN, CDR2 SYDVKM.

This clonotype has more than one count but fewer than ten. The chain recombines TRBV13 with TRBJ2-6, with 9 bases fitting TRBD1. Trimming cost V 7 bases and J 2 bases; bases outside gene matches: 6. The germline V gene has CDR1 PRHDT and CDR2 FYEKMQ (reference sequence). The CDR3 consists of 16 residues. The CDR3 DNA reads TGTGCCAGCAAGACAGGGGGAACGGCTGGGGCCAACGTCCTGACTTTC. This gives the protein CASKTGGTAGANVLTF.

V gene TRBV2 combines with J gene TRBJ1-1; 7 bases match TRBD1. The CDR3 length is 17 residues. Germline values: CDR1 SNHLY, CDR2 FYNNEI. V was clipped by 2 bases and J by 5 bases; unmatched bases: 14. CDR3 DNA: TGTGCCAGCAGTGAAAACTTCGCAGGACAGGCGGGTACTGAAGCTTTCTTT. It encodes CASSENFAGQAGTEAFF. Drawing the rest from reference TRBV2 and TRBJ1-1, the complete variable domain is EPEVTQTPSHQVTQMGQEVILRCVPISNHLYFYWYRQILGQKVEFLVSFYNNEISEKSEIFDDQFSVERPDGSNFTLKIRSTKLEDSAMYFCASSENFAGQAGTEAFFGQGTRLTVV.

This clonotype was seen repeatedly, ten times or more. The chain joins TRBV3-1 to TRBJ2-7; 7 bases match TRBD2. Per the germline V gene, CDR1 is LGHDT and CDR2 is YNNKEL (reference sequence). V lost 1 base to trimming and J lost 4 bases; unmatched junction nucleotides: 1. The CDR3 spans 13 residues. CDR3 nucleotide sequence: TGTGCCAGCAGCCAAGTCGGGGGGTACGAGCAGTACTTC. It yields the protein CASSQVGGYEQYF.

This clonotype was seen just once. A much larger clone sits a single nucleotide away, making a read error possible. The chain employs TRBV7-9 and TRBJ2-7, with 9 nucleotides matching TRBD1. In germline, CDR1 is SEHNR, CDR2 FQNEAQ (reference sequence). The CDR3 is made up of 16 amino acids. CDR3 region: CTSSWWGTGSPYEQYF. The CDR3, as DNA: TGTACCAGCAGCTGGTGGGGGACAGGGTCCCCGTACGAGCAGTACTTC. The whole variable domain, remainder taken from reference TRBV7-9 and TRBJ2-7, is DTGVSQNPRHKITKRGQNVTFRCDPISEHNRLYWYRQTLGQGPEFLTYFQNEAQLEKSRLLSDRFSAERPKGSFSTLEIQRTEQGDSAMYLCTSSWWGTGSPYEQYFGPGTRLTVT.

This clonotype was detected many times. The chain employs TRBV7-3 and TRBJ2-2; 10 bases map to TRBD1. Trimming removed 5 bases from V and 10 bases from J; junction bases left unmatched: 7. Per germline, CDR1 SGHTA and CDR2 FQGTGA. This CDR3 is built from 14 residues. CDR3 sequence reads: CASSPGTGEEELFF. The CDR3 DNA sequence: TGTGCCAGCAGCCCTGGGACAGGGGAGGAGGAGCTGTTTTTT.

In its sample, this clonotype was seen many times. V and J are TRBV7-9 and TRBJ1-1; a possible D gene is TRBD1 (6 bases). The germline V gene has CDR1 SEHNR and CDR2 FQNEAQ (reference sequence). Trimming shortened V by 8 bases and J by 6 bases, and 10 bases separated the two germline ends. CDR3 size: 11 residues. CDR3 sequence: CASSPGAEAFF. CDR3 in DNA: TGTGCCAGCTCACCAGGGGCTGAAGCTTTCTTT.

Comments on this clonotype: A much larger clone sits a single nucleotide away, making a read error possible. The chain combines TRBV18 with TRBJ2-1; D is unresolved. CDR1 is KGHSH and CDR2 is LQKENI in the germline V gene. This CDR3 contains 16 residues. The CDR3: CASSPRAQRSYNEQSF. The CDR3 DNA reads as TGTGCCAGCTCACCACGTGCCCAACGCTCCTACAATGAGCAGTCCTTC.

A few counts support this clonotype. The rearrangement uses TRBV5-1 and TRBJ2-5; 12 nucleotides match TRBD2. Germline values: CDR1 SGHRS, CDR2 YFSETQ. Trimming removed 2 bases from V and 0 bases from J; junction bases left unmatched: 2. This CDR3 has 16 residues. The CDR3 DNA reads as TGCGCCAGCAGCTTCGGACTAGCGGGGAACCAAGAGACCCAGTACTTC. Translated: CASSFGLAGNQETQYF.

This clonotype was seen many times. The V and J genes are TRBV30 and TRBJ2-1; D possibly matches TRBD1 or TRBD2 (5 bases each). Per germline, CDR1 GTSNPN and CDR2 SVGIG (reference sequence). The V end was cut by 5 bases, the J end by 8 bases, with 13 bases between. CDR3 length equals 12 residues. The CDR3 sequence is CAWGTQGHEQFF. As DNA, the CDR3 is TGTGCCTGGGGTACCCAGGGACATGAGCAGTTCTTC.

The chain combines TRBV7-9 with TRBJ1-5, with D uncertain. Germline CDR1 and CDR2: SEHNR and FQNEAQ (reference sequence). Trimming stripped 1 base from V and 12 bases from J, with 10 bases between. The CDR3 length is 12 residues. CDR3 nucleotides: TGTGCCAGCAGCTTAGACGACTGGCTCCAGCATTTT. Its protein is CASSLDDWLQHF.